The 27 T cell receptor beta chains presented below share a single source sample, sequenced in a study of sequential checkpoint blockade in melanoma. Clones were sequenced by immunoSEQ multiplex PCR, and TCRdb holds only the in-frame ones, with some missing. The table records more than 9,500 clones, more than 60% of them present only once. Regarding treatment: randomized to nivolumab then ipilimumab (arm A) or the reverse (arm B). Specimen: CD8+ T cells sorted from blood (inferred from file names), collected from a patient given nivolumab and ipilimumab in sequence. These receptors all come from a human donor with melanoma.

The V and J genes are TRBV28 and TRBJ2-3; possible D gene TRBD2, 6 bases. Trimming stripped 6 bases from V and 2 bases from J, with 12 bases between. The CDR3 runs 14 residues. Germline V CDR1 and CDR2: MDHEN, SYDVKM. This CDR3 reads CASSLAINTDTQYF. The CDR3 DNA reads as TGTGCCAGCAGCCTAGCGATAAACACAGATACGCAGTATTTT.

The chain has TRBV4-1 and TRBJ2-1, with a possible D match to TRBD2 (5 bases). This CDR3 is built from 17 residues. The germline CDR1 and CDR2 sequences are MGHRA and YSYEKL. The V end lost 0 bases, the J end lost 5 bases, and 17 bases lay between the germline ends. The CDR3 DNA reads TGCGCCAGCAGCCAAGATCTCGGGGATCTGGCGCACAATGAGCAGTTCTTC. Its protein product is CASSQDLGDLAHNEQFF.

The V gene is TRBV9, the J gene TRBJ2-1, with TRBD1 matching 10 bases. V lost 3 bases, J lost 3 bases, and 6 bases stayed unmatched. Germline V gene lookup returns CDR1 SGDLS and CDR2 YYNGEE. The CDR3 spans 16 residues. The CDR3 DNA follows: TGTGCCAGCAGCGAAGGACAGGGGGGCGGCTACAATGAGCAGTTCTTC. Amino acids: CASSEGQGGGYNEQFF.

Within the sample, this clone is medium-sized (0.01 to 0.1%). V gene TRBV19 combines with J gene TRBJ2-7, with 10 bases that match TRBD2. The germline gives CDR1 LNHDA, CDR2 SQIVND (reference sequence). V was pared by 6 bases and J by 2 bases, with 7 bases of the junction left unmatched. This CDR3 has 15 residues. The CDR3 is CASSQTSGNPYEQYF. The CDR3 coding sequence is TGTGCCAGTAGCCAAACTAGCGGGAACCCCTACGAGCAGTACTTC.

This chain connects TRBV25-1 to TRBJ2-1; 10 bases match TRBD1. This CDR3 region has 17 residues. Germline V gene lookup returns CDR1 MGHDK and CDR2 SYGVNS. Trimming took 3 bases from V and 5 from J; bases not matched to a gene: 10. CDR3 in amino acids: CASSDYRQGATDNEQFF. As DNA, the CDR3 is TGTGCCAGCAGTGACTACAGACAGGGGGCCACCGACAATGAGCAGTTCTTC.

The rearrangement links TRBV27 to TRBJ1-2; unclear D gene. The CDR3 is 13 amino acids. V gave up 4 bases and J gave up 4 bases, with 10 bases separating them. Germline-derived CDR1 and CDR2 are MNHEY and SMNVEV (reference sequence). Here the CDR3 reads CASSSLRGYGYTF. The CDR3 bases are TGTGCCAGCAGTTCCCTTAGAGGCTATGGCTACACCTTC.

The chain combines TRBV28 with TRBJ2-1, with 8 bases lining up with TRBD1. This CDR3 region has 15 residues. Germline V gene lookup returns CDR1 MDHEN and CDR2 SYDVKM. Trimming cost V 0 bases and J 5 bases; bases outside gene matches: 3. The CDR3 sequence: CASSLWQGANNEQFF. Written as DNA, the CDR3 is TGTGCCAGCAGTTTATGGCAGGGGGCAAACAATGAGCAGTTCTTC.

The rearrangement uses TRBV7-9 and TRBJ2-7, with D perhaps matching TRBD2 (6 bases). The CDR3 is 15 residues long. V lost 1 base, J lost 4 bases, and 14 bases lay in between. Per the germline V gene, CDR1 is SEHNR and CDR2 is FQNEAQ (reference sequence). CDR3 residues: CASSLDAGSSYEQYF. CDR3 nucleotide sequence: TGTGCCAGCAGCTTAGACGCGGGAAGTTCATACGAGCAGTACTTC.

This clone was picked up a small number of times. The J gene is TRBJ1-1, the V gene TRBV4-1; 7 bases align to TRBD1. The trim removed 0 bases at V and 5 bases at J, leaving 9 bases unmatched. Germline CDR1 reads MGHRA; CDR2 reads YSYEKL. This CDR3 is built from 16 residues. The CDR3 protein is CASSQDLPRGRTEAFF. The DNA for the CDR3 is TGCGCCAGCAGCCAAGATCTTCCCAGGGGGAGGACTGAAGCTTTCTTT.

By frequency in the sample, this clone is medium-sized. J is TRBJ2-1 and V is TRBV19; 9 bases align to TRBD1. The length of the CDR3 is 13 residues. Germline CDR1 is LNHDA and CDR2 is SQIVND (reference sequence). With 4 bases clipped from V and 7 bases from J, the junction kept 2 bases outside the gene matches. Here the CDR3 DNA reads TGTGCCAGTAGTACCGGGACAGGGAATGAGCAGTTCTTC. It codes for CASSTGTGNEQFF.

The rearrangement joins TRBV7-6 to TRBJ2-5; 8 bases line up with TRBD1. Unmatched junction bases numbered 8, after V lost 3 bases and J lost 2 bases. The CDR3 spans 16 residues. CDR1 and CDR2 (germline): SGHVS, FNYEAQ. CDR3 loop: CASSLSGTGTQETQYF. CDR3 in DNA: TGTGCCAGCAGCTTGTCCGGGACAGGTACTCAAGAGACCCAGTACTTC. Complete variable domain (other parts from reference TRBV7-6 and TRBJ2-5): GAGVSQSPRYKVTKRGQDVALRCDPISGHVSLYWYRQALGQGPEFLTYFNYEAQQDKSGLPNDRFSAERPEGSISTLTIQRTEQRDSAMYRCASSLSGTGTQETQYFGPGTRLLVL.

This chain joins TRBV7-3 and TRBJ2-3; 10 positions agree with TRBD2. CDR1 is SGHTA and CDR2 is FQGTGA in the germline V gene. V lost 7 bases and J lost 6; bases outside the gene matches: 13. CDR3 length: 16 residues. In nucleotides, the CDR3 is TGTGCCAGCAATACCCCTGGGACTAGCGAGGGGGATACGCAGTATTTT. Residues: CASNTPGTSEGDTQYF.

This sequence joins TRBV19 and TRBJ2-3; 7 bases are a match to TRBD2. The CDR3 length is 15 residues. Germline lookup yields CDR1 LNHDA and CDR2 SQIVND (reference sequence). Trimming cost V 5 bases and J 2 bases; bases outside gene matches: 7. CDR3 loop: CASSSAGILTDTQYF. The CDR3 DNA is TGTGCCAGTAGTTCAGCGGGAATTCTCACAGATACGCAGTATTTT.

This chain uses TRBV11-2 with TRBJ2-1; 14 bases line up with TRBD2. Germline V lookup: CDR1 SGHAT, CDR2 FQNNGV. This CDR3 has 16 amino acids. The trim removed 3 bases at V and 7 bases at J, leaving 5 bases unmatched. This CDR3 is CASSLGLAGDHNEQFF. The CDR3, as DNA: TGTGCCAGCAGCTTGGGACTAGCGGGAGATCATAATGAGCAGTTCTTC.

This chain links TRBV5-6 with TRBJ1-2; TRBD1 is a possible D gene (6 bases). The CDR3 consists of 15 residues. V was pared by 0 bases and J by 4 bases, with 13 bases between. CDR1 and CDR2 from the germline V gene are SGHDT and YYEEEE. The CDR3 region is CASSLAQGKGYGYTF. The CDR3 nucleotides read TGTGCCAGCAGCTTGGCCCAGGGGAAGGGCTATGGCTACACCTTC. The whole variable domain, filled in from reference TRBV5-6 and TRBJ1-2, reads DAGVTQSPTHLIKTRGQQVTLRCSPKSGHDTVSWYQQALGQGPQFIFQYYEEEERQRGNFPDRFSGHQFPNYSSELNVNALLLGDSALYLCASSLAQGKGYGYTFGSGTRLTVV.

The chain recombines TRBV7-3 with TRBJ2-1; a weak D match, TRBD2 (5 bases). With 5 bases removed from V and 6 bases from J, the gap between germline ends came to 20 bases. The CDR3 runs to 16 residues. The germline gives CDR1 SGHTA, CDR2 FQGTGA. The DNA of the CDR3 is TGTGCCAGCAGCCCCACACCAACTAGTTCAAGCAATGAGCAGTTCTTC. It yields the protein CASSPTPTSSSNEQFF.

This clone was seen once. The chain is built from TRBV11-3 and TRBJ2-1; the match to TRBD2 covers 8 bases. The CDR3 runs 15 residues. Germline CDR1 is SGHNT and CDR2 is YENEEA. V was pared by 6 bases and J by 3 bases, with 7 bases of the junction left unmatched. The CDR3 DNA reads as TGTGCCAGCAGTCTAGCGGGTATCAACTACAATGAGCAGTTCTTC. Its translation: CASSLAGINYNEQFF.

As concerns this clone: Other DNA sequences in this specimen translate into the identical CDR3. This sequence joins TRBV4-2 and TRBJ2-3; 9 bases are a match to TRBD2. After removal of 0 bases from V and 3 bases from J, the junction contained 7 bases not matched to a gene. The CDR3 covers 17 residues. Germline V lookup: CDR1 LGHNA, CDR2 YNFKEQ. The CDR3 region has the DNA TGTGCCAGCAGCCAAGAGGCGGGACTAGCAGGGACAGATACGCAGTATTTT. As protein: CASSQEAGLAGTDTQYF.

The chain joins TRBV27 to TRBJ2-7; 9 nucleotides agree with TRBD1. From germline, CDR1 is MNHEY and CDR2 SMNVEV (reference sequence). The CDR3 totals 14 residues. V was pared by 6 bases and J by 4 bases, with 7 bases of the junction left unmatched. This chain's CDR3 is CASSRDRGVYEQYF. The CDR3, as DNA: TGTGCCAGCAGCCGAGACAGGGGGGTATACGAGCAGTACTTC.

The V and J genes are TRBV5-4 and TRBJ1-1; D ambiguous. CDR3 length: 14 amino acids. Per the germline V gene, CDR1 is SGHNT and CDR2 is YYREEE (reference sequence). Trimming removed 0 bases at V and 5 bases at J, with 11 bases between. The CDR3: CASSLGPLRTEAFF. CDR3 DNA sequence: TGTGCCAGCAGCTTGGGACCCTTGAGGACTGAAGCTTTCTTT. Drawing the rest from reference TRBV5-4 and TRBJ1-1, the complete variable domain is ETGVTQSPTHLIKTRGQQVTLRCSSQSGHNTVSWYQQALGQGPQFIFQYYREEENGRGNFPPRFSGLQFPNYSSELNVNALELDDSALYLCASSLGPLRTEAFFGQGTRLTVV.

The chain couples TRBV27 to TRBJ2-5, with a tentative D call TRBD2 (6 bases). The CDR3 consists of 15 residues. Trimming shortened V by 3 bases and J by 1 base, and 12 bases separated the two germline ends. The germline V gene has CDR1 MNHEY and CDR2 SMNVEV (reference sequence). CDR3 protein: CASSFVGGSQETQYF. The CDR3 DNA reads TGTGCCAGCAGTTTTGTTGGGGGGTCCCAAGAGACCCAGTACTTC.

This clone was observed once. Here the CDR3 reads CASRAEAYTDTQYF. As DNA, the CDR3 is TGTGCCAGCAGAGCGGAAGCCTACACAGATACGCAGTATTTT. The V and J genes are TRBV2 and TRBJ2-3; a weak D match, TRBD2 (5 bases). The CDR3 is 14 residues long. V shed 6 bases and J shed 2 bases, with 12 bases lying between them. Germline V CDR1 and CDR2: SNHLY, FYNNEI.

There are a few counts of this clone. Its ends do not fully match the called genes, so a read error is possible. The V and J genes are TRBV4-1 and TRBJ1-1; no reliable D call. Germline CDR1 and CDR2: MGHRA and YSYEKL. This CDR3 has 14 residues. CDR3 DNA sequence: TGTGCCAGCAGCCCCTCCGGGTTTAACACTGAAGCTTTCTTT. The encoded protein is CASSPSGFNTEAFF.

The V gene is TRBV9, the J gene TRBJ1-1; D perhaps matches TRBD1 (5 bases). The V end lost 0 bases, the J end lost 0 bases, and 12 bases lay between the germline ends. CDR1 is SGDLS, CDR2 YYNGEE, per germline. This CDR3 spans 16 amino acids. The CDR3 sequence is CASSVGSGLLNTEAFF. The CDR3 DNA sequence: TGTGCCAGCAGCGTAGGATCAGGGTTGTTGAACACTGAAGCTTTCTTT.

This chain connects TRBV19 to TRBJ2-7, with D hard to call. Between the trimmed V and J ends, which lost 6 bases and 12 bases, there was a span of 12 bases. The germline CDR1 and CDR2 sequences are LNHDA and SQIVND (reference sequence). The CDR3 length is 10 residues. CDR3 loop: CASRTPEGYF. The CDR3 DNA is TGTGCCAGTAGGACACCTGAAGGGTACTTC.

V is TRBV25-1 and J is TRBJ1-2, with D maybe TRBD1 (5 bases). The germline V gene encodes CDR1 MGHDK and CDR2 SYGVNS. V shed 4 bases and J shed 5 bases, with 20 bases lying between them. The CDR3 sequence is 16 residues long. CDR3 sequence reads: CASSGAYQGLGYGYTF. Here the CDR3 DNA reads TGTGCCAGCAGTGGCGCCTATCAGGGACTAGGGTATGGCTACACCTTC.

The chain employs TRBV10-3 and TRBJ2-2; 14 nucleotides align to TRBD2. CDR3 length: 17 amino acids. The junction had 8 bases not matched to a gene; V was cut back by 6 bases and J by 5 bases. Germline V gives CDR1 ENHRY, CDR2 SYGVKD. The CDR3 nucleotides are TGTGCCATCAGAGGGACTAGCGGGAGTCGGGATACCGGGGAGCTGTTTTTT. This sequence encodes CAIRGTSGSRDTGELFF.